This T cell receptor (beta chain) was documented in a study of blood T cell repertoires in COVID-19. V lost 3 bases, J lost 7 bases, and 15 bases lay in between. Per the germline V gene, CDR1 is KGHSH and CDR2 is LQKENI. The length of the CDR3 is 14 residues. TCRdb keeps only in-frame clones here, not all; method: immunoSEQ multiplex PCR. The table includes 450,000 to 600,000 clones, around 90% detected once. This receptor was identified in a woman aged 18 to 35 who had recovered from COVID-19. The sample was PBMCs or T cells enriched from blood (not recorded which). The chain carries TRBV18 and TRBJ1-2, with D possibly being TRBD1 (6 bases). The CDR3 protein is CASSPGAGAGGYTF. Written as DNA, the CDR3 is TGTGCCAGCTCACCTGGGGCAGGGGCTGGTGGCTACACCTTC. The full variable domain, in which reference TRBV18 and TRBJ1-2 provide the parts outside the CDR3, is NAGVMQNPRHLVRRRGQEARLRCSPMKGHSHVYWYRQLPEEGLKFMVYLQKENIIDESGMPKERFSAEFPKEGPSILRIQQVVRGDSAAYFCASSPGAGAGGYTFGSGTRLTVV.